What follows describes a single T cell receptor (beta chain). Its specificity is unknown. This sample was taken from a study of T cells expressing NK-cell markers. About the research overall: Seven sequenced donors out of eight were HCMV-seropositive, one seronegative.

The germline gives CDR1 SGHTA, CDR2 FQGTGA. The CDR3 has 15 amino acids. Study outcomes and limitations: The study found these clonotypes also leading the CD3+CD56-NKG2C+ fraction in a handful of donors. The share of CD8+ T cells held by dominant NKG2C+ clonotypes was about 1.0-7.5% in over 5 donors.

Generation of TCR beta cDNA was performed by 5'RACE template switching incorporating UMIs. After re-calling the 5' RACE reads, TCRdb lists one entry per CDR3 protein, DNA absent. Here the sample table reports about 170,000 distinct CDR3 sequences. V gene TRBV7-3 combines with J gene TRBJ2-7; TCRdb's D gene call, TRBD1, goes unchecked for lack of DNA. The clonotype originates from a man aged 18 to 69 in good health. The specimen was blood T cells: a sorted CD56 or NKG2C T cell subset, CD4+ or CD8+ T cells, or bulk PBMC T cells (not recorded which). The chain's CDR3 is CASSYNSGPTYEQYF.